The 5 T cell receptor beta chains reported below all come from one sample, sequenced in a study of T-cell memory formation after mild COVID-19. A single record per CDR3 protein comes from TCRdb applying MiXCR to the 5' RACE reads. The sample contains 450,000 to 650,000 distinct CDR3 sequences, approximately 20% of which appear only once. Sequenced sample: PBMCs or a T cell subset sorted from them (not recorded which). These receptors were collected from an adult woman who had mild COVID-19 (a few samples of this study predate the infection). Cell type and time point are not known.

This sequence joins TRBV11-2 and TRBJ1-1; unclear D gene. Germline V lookup: CDR1 SGHAT, CDR2 FQNNGV. This CDR3 has 15 residues. The V and J ends lost 3 bases and 4 bases respectively, with 15 bases between them. Here the CDR3 DNA reads TGTGCCAGCAGCTTGTTCACGAAAGTGGGCACTGAAGCTTTCTTT. This codes for CASSLFTKVGTEAFF.

This clonotype was seen at least ten times. The chain joins TRBV12-3 or TRBV12-4 to TRBJ2-2; D is unresolved. The CDR3 runs to 11 residues. V lost 8 bases to trimming and J lost 6 bases, with 7 bases between them. The CDR3 sequence is CASSYPGELFF. The CDR3 DNA reads TGTGCCAGCTCCTATCCCGGGGAGCTGTTTTTT.

The chain employs TRBV18 and TRBJ1-3, with D tentatively TRBD1 (5 bases). Between the trimmed V and J ends, which lost 3 bases and 0 bases, there was a span of 12 bases. The CDR3 spans 16 residues. Germline-derived CDR1 and CDR2 are KGHSH and LQKENI. CDR3: CASSPQGTVSGNTIYF. The CDR3 DNA reads as TGTGCCAGCTCACCCCAGGGAACAGTCTCTGGAAACACCATATATTTT.

This clonotype was observed a few times. CDR3 amino acids: CAWSGAAQPQHF. The CDR3 DNA sequence: TGTGCCTGGAGTGGCGCCGCTCAGCCCCAGCATTTT. This chain joins TRBV30 and TRBJ1-5; D unclear. V was cut by 1 base and J by 6 bases, with 7 bases left in between. Germline lookup yields CDR1 GTSNPN and CDR2 SVGIG (reference sequence). This CDR3 contains 12 residues.

The chain couples TRBV7-3 to TRBJ2-7; TRBD1 matches 9 bases. This CDR3 has 15 residues. The V gene's germline CDR1 is SGHTA and CDR2 FQGTGA. J was trimmed by 3 bases and V by 3 bases; bases with no gene match: 6. CDR3 loop: CASSLMTGGNYEQYF. The CDR3 DNA sequence: TGTGCCAGCAGCTTGATGACAGGGGGTAACTACGAGCAGTACTTC. Combining the CDR3 with reference TRBV7-3 and TRBJ2-7 gives the whole variable domain GAGVSQTPSNKVTEKGKYVELRCDPISGHTALYWYRQSLGQGPEFLIYFQGTGAADDSGLPNDRFFAVRPEGSVSTLKIQRTERGDSAVYLCASSLMTGGNYEQYFGPGTRLTVT.